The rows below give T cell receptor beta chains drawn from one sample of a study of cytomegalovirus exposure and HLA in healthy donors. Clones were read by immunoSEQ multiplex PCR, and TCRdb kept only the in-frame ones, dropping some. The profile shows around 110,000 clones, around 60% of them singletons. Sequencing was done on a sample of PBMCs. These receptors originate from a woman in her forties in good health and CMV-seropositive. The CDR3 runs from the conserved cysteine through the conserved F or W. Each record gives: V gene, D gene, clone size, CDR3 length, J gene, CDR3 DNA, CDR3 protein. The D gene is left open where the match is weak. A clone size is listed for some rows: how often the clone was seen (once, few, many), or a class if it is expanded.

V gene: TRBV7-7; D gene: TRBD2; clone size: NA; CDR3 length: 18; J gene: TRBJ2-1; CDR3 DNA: TGTGCTAGCAGCCCAGAGGTGTTAGCGGGAGGGCCGTACAATGAGCAGTTCTTC; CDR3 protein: CASSPEVLAGGPYNEQFF
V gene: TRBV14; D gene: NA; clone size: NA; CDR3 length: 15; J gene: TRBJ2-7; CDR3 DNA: TGTGCCAGCAGCCAAGAAAGGCGGGGCTCCTACGAGCAGTACTTC; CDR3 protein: CASSQERRGSYEQYF
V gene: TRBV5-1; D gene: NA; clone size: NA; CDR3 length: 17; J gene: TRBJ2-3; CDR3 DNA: TGCGCCAGCAGCTGGGGTAGGGGCGGAGAGATAACAGATACGCAGTATTTT; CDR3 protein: CASSWGRGGEITDTQYF
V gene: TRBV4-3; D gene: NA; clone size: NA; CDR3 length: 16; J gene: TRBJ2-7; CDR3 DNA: TGCGCCAGCAGCCTTTTCGGTGGAGTCGGATTCCACGAGCAGTACTTC; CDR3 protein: CASSLFGGVGFHEQYF
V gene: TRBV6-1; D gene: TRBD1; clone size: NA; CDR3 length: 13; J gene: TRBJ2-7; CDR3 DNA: TGTGCCAGCATTAGACAGGGTGTCTACGAGCAGTACTTC; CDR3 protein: CASIRQGVYEQYF
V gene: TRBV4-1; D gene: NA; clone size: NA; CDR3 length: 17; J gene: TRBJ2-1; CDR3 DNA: TGCGCCAGCAGCCAAGATCTCACTCCTAGCTCCTACAATGAGCAGTTCTTC; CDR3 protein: CASSQDLTPSSYNEQFF
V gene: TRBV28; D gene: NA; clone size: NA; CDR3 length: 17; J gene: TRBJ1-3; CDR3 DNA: TGTGCCAGCAGTTTAGGGGGAGGGGGTTTCTCTGGAAACACCATATATTTT; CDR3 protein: CASSLGGGGFSGNTIYF
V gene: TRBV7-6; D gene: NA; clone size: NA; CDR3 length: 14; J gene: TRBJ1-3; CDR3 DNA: TGTGCCAGCAGCTTAGCCGGCAGGGAGGACACCATATATTTT; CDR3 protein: CASSLAGREDTIYF
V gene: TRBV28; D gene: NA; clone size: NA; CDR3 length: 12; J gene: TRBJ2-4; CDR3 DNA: TGTGCCAGCAGTGAGACAGAAAACATTCAGTACTTC; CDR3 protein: CASSETENIQYF
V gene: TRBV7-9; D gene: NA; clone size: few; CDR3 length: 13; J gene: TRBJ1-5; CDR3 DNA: TGTGCCAGCAGTGGGTCGGGGAACCAGCCCCAGCATTTT; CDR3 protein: CASSGSGNQPQHF
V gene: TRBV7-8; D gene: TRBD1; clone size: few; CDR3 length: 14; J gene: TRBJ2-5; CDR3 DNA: TGTGCCAGCAGCTTGACAGGGTATGGGGAGACCCAGTACTTC; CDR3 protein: CASSLTGYGETQYF
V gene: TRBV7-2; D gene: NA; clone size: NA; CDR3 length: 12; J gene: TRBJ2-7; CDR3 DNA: TGTGCCAGCAGCTTTCTAACAGCTGAGCAGTACTTC; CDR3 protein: CASSFLTAEQYF
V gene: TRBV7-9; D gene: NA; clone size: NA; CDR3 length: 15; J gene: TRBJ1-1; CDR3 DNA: TGTGCCAGCAGCCCAAGGGGGGCGGGGGACACTGAAGCTTTCTTT; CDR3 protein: CASSPRGAGDTEAFF
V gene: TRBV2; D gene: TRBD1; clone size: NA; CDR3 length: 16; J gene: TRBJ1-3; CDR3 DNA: TGTGCCAGCAGTTCCCGACAGGGGACAGAGGGAAACACCATATATTTT; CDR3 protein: CASSSRQGTEGNTIYF
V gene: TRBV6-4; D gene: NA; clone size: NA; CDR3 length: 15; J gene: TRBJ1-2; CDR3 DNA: TGTGCCAGCAGTGACTCACAGGGACCGGTTAATGGCTACACCTTC; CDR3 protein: CASSDSQGPVNGYTF
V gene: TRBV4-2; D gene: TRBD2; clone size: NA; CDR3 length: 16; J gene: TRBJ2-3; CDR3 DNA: TGTGCCAGCAGCCGACCAGCGGGAGTAGGGACAGATACGCAGTATTTT; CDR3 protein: CASSRPAGVGTDTQYF
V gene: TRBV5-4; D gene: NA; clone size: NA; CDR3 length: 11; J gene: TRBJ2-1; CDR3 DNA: TGTGCCAGCAGCCCCGGGGTCGGGCAGTTCTTC; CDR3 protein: CASSPGVGQFF
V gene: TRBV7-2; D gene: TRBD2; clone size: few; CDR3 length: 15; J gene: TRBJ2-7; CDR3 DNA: TGTGCCAGCAGCTTAGGAGGCGGGAGCTCCTACGAGCAGTACTTC; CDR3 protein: CASSLGGGSSYEQYF
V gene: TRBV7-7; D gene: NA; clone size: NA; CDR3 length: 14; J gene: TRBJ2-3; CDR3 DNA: TGTGCTAGCAGCTTCGGTCCAGGGTCCGATACGCAGTATTTT; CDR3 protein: CASSFGPGSDTQYF
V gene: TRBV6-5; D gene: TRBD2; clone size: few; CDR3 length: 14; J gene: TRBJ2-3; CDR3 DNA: TGTGCCAGCAGTCCCCCCGGGAGGAACGCGGGGCAGTATTTT; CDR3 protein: CASSPPGRNAGQYF
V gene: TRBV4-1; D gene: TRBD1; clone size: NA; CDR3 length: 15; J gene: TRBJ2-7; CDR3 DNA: TGCGCCAGCAGCCAATTTGGGACAGGGGCAGGCGAGCAGTACTTC; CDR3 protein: CASSQFGTGAGEQYF
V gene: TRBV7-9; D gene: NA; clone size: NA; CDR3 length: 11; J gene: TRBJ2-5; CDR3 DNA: TGTGCCGGTGCAGGCCAAGAGACCCAGTACTTC; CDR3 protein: CAGAGQETQYF
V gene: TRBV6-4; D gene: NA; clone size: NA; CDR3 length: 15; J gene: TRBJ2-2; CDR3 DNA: TGTGCCAGCAGGACCACTAGCTCGGGGACCGGGGAGCTGTTTTTT; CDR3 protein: CASRTTSSGTGELFF
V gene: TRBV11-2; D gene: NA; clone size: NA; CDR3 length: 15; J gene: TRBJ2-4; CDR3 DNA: TGTGCCACGACGGGCGGGAACCTAGCCAAAAACATTCAGTACTTC; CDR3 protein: CATTGGNLAKNIQYF
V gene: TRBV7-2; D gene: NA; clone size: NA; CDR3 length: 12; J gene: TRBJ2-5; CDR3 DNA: TGTGCCAGCAGCTTACCCCCCGGGGAGCAGTACTTC; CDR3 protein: CASSLPPGEQYF
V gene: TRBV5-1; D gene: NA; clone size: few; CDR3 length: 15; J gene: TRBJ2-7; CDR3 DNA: TGCGCCAGCAGCTTGGACGGGACACCCTCCTACGAGCAGTACTTC; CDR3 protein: CASSLDGTPSYEQYF
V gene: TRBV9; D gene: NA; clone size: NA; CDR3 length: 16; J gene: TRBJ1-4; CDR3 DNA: TGTGCCAGCAGCGGAGCGGGGGGAGGAAATAATGAAAAACTGTTTTTT; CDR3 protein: CASSGAGGGNNEKLFF
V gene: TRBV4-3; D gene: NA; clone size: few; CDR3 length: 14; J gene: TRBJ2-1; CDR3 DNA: TGCGCCAGCAGCCAAGATTATATGGCCAATGAGCAGTTCTTC; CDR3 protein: CASSQDYMANEQFF
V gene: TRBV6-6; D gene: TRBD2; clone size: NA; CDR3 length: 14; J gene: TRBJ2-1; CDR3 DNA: TGTGCCAGCAGTTACGAGCGGGAGCTCAATGAGCAGTTCTTC; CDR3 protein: CASSYERELNEQFF
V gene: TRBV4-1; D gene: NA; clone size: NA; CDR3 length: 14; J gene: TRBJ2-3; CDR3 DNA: TGCGCCAGCAGCCAGGGCCTTAGCACAGATACGCAGTATTTT; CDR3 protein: CASSQGLSTDTQYF
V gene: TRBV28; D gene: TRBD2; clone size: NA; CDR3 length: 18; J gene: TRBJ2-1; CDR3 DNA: TGTGCCAGCAGTTTATCCGGACTAGCGGGCCTCGGGGACAATGAGCAGTTCTTC; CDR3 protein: CASSLSGLAGLGDNEQFF
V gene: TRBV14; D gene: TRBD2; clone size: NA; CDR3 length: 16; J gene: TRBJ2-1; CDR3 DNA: TGTGCCAGCAGCCAATCCTTGGGGCGGGAGCGCTATGAGCAGTTCTTC; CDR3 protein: CASSQSLGRERYEQFF
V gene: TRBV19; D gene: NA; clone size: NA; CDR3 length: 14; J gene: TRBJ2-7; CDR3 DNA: TGTGCCGGAGGGCCAGGGTGCGGCGAGGACGAGCAGTACTTC; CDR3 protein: CAGGPGCGEDEQYF
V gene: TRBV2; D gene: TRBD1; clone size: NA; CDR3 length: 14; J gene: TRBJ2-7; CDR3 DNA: TGTGCCAGCAGGAGGACAGGGACCGGTGACGAGCAGTACTTC; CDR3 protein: CASRRTGTGDEQYF
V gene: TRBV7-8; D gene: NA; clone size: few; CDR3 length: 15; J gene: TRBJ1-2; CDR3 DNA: TGTGCCAGCAGCCAGGGGCGGCAGGACAGCTATGGCTACACCTTC; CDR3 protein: CASSQGRQDSYGYTF
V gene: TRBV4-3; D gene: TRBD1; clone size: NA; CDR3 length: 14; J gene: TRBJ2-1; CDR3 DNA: TGCGCCAGCAGCCGGGACAGGTATTTCTATGAGCAGTTCTTC; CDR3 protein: CASSRDRYFYEQFF
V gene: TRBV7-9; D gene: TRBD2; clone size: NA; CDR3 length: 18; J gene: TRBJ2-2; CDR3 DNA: TGTGCCAGCAGCCCAACTAGGCTAGCGGGAGATGACACCGGGGAGCTGTTTTTT; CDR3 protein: CASSPTRLAGDDTGELFF
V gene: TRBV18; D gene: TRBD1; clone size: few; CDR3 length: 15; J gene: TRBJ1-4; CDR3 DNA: TGTGCCAGCTCACCCCCGGGACAGGGCCGTGAAAAACTGTTTTTT; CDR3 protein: CASSPPGQGREKLFF
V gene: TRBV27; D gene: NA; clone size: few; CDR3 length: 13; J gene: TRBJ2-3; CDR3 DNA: TGTGCCAGCAGTAATTCTATCACAGATACGCAGTATTTT; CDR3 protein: CASSNSITDTQYF
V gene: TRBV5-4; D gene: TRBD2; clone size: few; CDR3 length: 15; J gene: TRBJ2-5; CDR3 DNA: TGTGCCAGCAGCTCCAGACTAGCGGAAAAAGAGACCCAGTACTTC; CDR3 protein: CASSSRLAEKETQYF
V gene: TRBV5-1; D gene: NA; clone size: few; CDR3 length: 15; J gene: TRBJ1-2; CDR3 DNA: TGCGCCAGCAGCCGTCCGGGGGAGCGGGGCGATGGCTACACCTTC; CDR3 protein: CASSRPGERGDGYTF
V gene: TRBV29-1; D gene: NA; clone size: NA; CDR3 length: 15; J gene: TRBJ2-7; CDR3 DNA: TGCAGCGTGAGGGGGGGACTATTGGGCCCCAACGAGCAGTACTTC; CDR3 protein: CSVRGGLLGPNEQYF
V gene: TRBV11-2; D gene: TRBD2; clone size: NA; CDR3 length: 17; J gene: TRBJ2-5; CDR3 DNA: TGTGCCAGCAGCCCCCTTAGCGGGAGGGTAGCAGGGGAGACCCAGTACTTC; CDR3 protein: CASSPLSGRVAGETQYF
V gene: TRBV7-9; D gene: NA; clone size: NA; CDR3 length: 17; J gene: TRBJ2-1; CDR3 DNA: TGTGCCAGCAGCTCAGGGGCGCGACTCCTACAATCTGATGAGCAGTTCTTC; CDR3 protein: CASSSGARLLQSDEQFF
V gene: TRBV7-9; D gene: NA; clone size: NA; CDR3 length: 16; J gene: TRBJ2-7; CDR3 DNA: TGTGCCAGCAGCCCAGGGGAACAGGGATGGTCCTACGAGCAGTACTTC; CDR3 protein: CASSPGEQGWSYEQYF
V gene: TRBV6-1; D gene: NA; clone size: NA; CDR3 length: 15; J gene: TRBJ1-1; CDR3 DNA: TGTGCCAGCAGGCCCCGAGGCAGCGCGAACACTGAAGCTTTCTTT; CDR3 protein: CASRPRGSANTEAFF
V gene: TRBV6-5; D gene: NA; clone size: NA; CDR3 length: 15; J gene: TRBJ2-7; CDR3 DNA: TGTGCCAGCAGTTACTCGAGTCGTAGGGGCTACGAGCAGTACTTC; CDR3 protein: CASSYSSRRGYEQYF